This T cell receptor beta chain was sequenced for a study of human T cells and chemical hapten exposure. On the study more broadly: Sensitizing treatment utilized 2% DPC over an approximately 2 cm by approximately 2 cm portion of upper inner arm skin. TCR yield per sample varied, mainly due to pooled library volumes.

TCRdb passed the RACE reads through MiXCR, listing each CDR3 protein once. The top ten clones hold more than 0.95% of a sample with 270,000 or so distinct CDR3 sequences, almost 8% of them seen once. General study findings and limits: TCRs exceeding 1 in 1000 frequency stayed unchanged with DPC sensitization.

This sample's time point: pre-sensitization, week 0. Treatment reported: therapeutic diphenylcyclopropenone sensitization with weekly scalp DPC. This clonotype was recorded many times. No antigen is known for it. One junction end does not reproduce the germline sequence, and a read error may be involved. The sample consisted of whole blood, taken in connection with sensitization to the hapten diphenylcyclopropenone (DPC). The receptor comes from a man between 18 and 29 years old with alopecia areata. Some clones in this sample may be carry-over from other donors' samples.

Here the CDR3 reads CLVDRAADTQYF. The DNA of the CDR3 is TGTCTGGTCGACAGGGCGGCAGATACGCAGTATTTT. The V gene is TRBV20-1, the J gene TRBJ2-3; 7 bases match TRBD1. CDR1 DFQATT and CDR2 SNEGSKA come from the germline V gene (reference sequence). The CDR3 spans 12 residues.